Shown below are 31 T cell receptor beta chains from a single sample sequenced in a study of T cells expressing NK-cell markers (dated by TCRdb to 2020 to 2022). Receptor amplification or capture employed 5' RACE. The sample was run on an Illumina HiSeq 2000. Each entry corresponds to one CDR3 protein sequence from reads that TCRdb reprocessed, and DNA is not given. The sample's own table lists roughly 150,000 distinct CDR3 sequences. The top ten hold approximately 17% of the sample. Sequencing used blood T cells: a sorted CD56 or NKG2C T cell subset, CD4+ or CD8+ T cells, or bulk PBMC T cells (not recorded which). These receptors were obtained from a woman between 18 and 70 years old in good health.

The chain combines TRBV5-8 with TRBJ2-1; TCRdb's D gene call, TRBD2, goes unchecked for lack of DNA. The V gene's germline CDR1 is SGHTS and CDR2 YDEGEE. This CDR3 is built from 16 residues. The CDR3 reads CASSPKLAGAYNEQFF.

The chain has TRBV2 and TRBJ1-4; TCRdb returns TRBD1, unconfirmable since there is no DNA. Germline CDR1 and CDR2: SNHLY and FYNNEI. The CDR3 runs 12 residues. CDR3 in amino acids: CASRDDSEVLFF.

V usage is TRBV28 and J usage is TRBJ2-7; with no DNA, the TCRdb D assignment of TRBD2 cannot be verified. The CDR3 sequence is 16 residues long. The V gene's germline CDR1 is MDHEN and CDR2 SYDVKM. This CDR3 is CASSLIGDSATYEQYF.

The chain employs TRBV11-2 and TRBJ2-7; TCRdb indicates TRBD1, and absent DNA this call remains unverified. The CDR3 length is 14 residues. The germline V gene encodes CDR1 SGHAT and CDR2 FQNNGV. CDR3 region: CASSSPQQGGEQYF.

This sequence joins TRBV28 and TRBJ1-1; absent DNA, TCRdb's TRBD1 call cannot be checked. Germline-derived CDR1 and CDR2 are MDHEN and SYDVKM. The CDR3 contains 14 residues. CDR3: CASNTQGLNTEAFF.

The CDR3 sequence: CASSVMTGKSDTQYF. The rearrangement uses TRBV9 and TRBJ2-3; the TCRdb D gene call, TRBD1, has no DNA to confirm it. The length of the CDR3 is 15 residues. Per germline, CDR1 SGDLS and CDR2 YYNGEE.

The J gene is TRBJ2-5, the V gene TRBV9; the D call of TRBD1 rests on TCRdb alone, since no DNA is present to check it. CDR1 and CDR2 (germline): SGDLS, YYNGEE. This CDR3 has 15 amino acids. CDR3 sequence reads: CASSVYGAAQETQYF.

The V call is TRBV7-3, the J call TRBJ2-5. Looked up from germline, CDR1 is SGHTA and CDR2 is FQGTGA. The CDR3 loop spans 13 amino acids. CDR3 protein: CASSLGSSETQYF.

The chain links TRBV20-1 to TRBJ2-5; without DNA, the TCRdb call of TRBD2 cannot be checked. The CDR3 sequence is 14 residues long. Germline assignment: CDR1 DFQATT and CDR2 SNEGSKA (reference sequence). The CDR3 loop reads CSARRRGGLETQYF.

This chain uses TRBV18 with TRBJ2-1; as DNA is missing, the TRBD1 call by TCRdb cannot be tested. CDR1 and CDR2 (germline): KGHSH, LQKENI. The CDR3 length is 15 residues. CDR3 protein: CASSSTGTGYNEQFF.

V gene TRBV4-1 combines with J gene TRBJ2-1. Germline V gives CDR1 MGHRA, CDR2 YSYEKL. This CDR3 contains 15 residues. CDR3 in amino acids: CASSHSYSSYNEQFF.

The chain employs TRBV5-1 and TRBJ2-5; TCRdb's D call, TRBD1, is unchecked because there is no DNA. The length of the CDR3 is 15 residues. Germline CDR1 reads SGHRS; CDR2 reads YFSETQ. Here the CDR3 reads CASTTQDRVRETQYF.

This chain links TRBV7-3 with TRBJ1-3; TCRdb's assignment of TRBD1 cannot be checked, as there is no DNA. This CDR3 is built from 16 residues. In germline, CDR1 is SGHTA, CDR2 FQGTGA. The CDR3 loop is CASSLHPPGGGNTIYF.

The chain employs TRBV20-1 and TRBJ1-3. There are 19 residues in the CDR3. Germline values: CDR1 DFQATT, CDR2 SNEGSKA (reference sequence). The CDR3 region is CSARAGPSRGFFSGNTIYF.

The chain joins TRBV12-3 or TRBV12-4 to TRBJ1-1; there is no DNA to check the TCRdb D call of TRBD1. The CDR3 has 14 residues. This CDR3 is CASSLGGGYTEAFF.

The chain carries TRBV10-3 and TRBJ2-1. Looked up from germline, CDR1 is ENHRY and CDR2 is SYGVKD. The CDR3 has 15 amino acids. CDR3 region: CAISFQESSYNEQFF.

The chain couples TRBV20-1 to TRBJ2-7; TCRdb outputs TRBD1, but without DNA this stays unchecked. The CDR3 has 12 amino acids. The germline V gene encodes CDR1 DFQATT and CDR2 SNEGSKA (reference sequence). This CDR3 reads CSARVSRTEQYF.

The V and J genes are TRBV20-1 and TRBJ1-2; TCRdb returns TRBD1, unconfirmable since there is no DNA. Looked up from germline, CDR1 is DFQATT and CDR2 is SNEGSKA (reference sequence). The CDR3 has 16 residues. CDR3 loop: CSAPGGSVDRGGGYTF.

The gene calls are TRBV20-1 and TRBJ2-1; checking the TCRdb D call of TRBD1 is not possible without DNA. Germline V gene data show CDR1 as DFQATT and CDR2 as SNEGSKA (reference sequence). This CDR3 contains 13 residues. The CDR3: CSVPRGGGNEQFF.

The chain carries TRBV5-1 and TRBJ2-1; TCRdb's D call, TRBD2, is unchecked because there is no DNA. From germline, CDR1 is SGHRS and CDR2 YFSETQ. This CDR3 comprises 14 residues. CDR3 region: CASSFLWGVDEQFF. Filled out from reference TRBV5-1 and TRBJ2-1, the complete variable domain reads KAGVTQTPRYLIKTRGQQVTLSCSPISGHRSVSWYQQTPGQGLQFLFEYFSETQRNKGNFPGRFSGRQFSNSRSEMNVSTLELGDSALYLCASSFLWGVDEQFFGPGTRLTVL.

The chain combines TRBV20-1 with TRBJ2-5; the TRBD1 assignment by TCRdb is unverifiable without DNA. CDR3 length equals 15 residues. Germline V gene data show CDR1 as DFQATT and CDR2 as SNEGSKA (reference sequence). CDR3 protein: CSARDRGVLQETQYF.

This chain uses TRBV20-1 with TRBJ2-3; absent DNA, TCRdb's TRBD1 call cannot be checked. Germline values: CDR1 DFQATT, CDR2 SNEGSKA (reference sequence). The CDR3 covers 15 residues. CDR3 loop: CSAKWTGRDTDTQYF.

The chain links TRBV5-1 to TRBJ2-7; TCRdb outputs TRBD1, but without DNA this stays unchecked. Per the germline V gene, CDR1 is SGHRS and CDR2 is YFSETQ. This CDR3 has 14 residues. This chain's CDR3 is CASSLAGDRYEQYF.

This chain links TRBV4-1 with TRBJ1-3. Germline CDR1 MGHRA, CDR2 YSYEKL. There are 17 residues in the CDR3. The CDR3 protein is CASSQDQGLYSGNTIYF.

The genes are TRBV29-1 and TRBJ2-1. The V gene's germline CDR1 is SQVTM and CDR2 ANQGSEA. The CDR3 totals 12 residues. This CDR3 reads CSVEKGYNEQFF.

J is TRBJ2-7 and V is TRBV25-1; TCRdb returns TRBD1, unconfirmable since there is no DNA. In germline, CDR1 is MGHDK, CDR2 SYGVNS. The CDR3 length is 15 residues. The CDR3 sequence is CASSGLPGETYEQYF.

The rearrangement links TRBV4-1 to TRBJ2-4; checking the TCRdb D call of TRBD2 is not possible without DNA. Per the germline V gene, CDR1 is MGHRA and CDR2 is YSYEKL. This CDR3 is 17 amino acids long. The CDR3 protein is CASSQRTSGGALNIQYF.

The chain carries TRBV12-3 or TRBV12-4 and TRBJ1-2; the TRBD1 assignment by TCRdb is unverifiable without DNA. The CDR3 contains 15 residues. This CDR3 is CASSSPAAGSNGYTF.

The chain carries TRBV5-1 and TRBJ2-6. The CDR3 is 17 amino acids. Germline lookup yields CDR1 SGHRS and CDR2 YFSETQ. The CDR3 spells CASSLDRPNSGANVLTF.

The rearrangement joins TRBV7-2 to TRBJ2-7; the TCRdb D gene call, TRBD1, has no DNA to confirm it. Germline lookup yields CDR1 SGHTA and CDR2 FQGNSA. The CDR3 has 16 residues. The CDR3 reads CASSQFGGQGLTEQYF.

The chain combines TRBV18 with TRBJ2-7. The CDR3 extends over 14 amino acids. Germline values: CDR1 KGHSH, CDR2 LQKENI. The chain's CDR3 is CASSPPGQPYEQYF.